This record looks at one TCR beta chain sequence and its context. Trimming at V came to 0 bases and at J to 0 bases, leaving 7 bases not matched to a gene. CDR3 size: 18 residues. CDR1 LGHNA and CDR2 YSLEER come from the germline V gene. The sample comes from a study of blood T cell repertoires in COVID-19. Sequenced by immunoSEQ multiplex PCR; TCRdb stores in-frame clones only, minus some. The repertoire has over 85,000 clones, 75% to 85% of them found once; the top ten carry around a quarter. The chain couples TRBV4-3 to TRBJ2-1; 8 nucleotides line up with TRBD1. This clonotype was obtained from a man aged 65-85 years with acute or convalescent COVID-19. The specimen sequenced was peripheral blood. This chain's CDR3 is CASSQDLIGTGSYNEQFF. CDR3 DNA: TGCGCCAGCAGCCAAGATCTAATCGGGACAGGCTCCTACAATGAGCAGTTCTTC.